The 19 T cell receptor beta chains presented below share a single source sample, sequenced in a study of T cells expressing NK-cell markers (TCRdb year 2020). Library prep was done by 5' RACE. TCRdb names Illumina HiSeq 2000 as the instrument used. Following reprocessing of the reads by TCRdb, the data hold one row per CDR3 protein sequence and no DNA is available. This sample's table lists almost 450,000 distinct CDR3 sequences. The ten largest clonotypes hold approximately 6.8% of the sample. Sequencing was performed on blood T cells: a sorted CD56 or NKG2C T cell subset, CD4+ or CD8+ T cells, or bulk PBMC T cells (not recorded which). These TCRs come from a woman aged 18-70 years in good health.

The chain couples TRBV7-9 to TRBJ2-7; the TRBD1 assignment by TCRdb is unverifiable without DNA. The CDR3 runs to 16 residues. Germline CDR1 and CDR2: SEHNR and FQNEAQ (reference sequence). The CDR3 is CASSFSGTESAYEQYF.

The chain employs TRBV7-2 and TRBJ2-7; TCRdb designates TRBD2, a call that cannot be tested without DNA. The CDR3 spans 15 residues. Germline loops: CDR1 SGHTA, CDR2 FQGNSA. CDR3 region: CASSPTSGTVYEQYF.

The chain links TRBV27 to TRBJ2-5; TCRdb's D call of TRBD2 is untestable without DNA. The CDR3 is 15 residues long. Germline-derived CDR1 and CDR2 are MNHEY and SMNVEV (reference sequence). The CDR3 reads CASKTYSGLQETQYF.

V gene TRBV20-1 combines with J gene TRBJ2-2; without DNA, the TCRdb call of TRBD2 cannot be checked. From germline, CDR1 is DFQATT and CDR2 SNEGSKA (reference sequence). The CDR3 loop spans 14 amino acids. The CDR3 region is CSALRREIWGELFF.

The chain employs TRBV7-6 and TRBJ2-1; TCRdb calls TRBD2, which cannot be checked without DNA. Per the germline V gene, CDR1 is SGHVS and CDR2 is FNYEAQ. CDR3 size: 16 residues. CDR3 amino acids: CASSPPPASAYNEQFF. The full variable domain, rest sourced from reference TRBV7-6 and TRBJ2-1, is GAGVSQSPRYKVTKRGQDVALRCDPISGHVSLYWYRQALGQGPEFLTYFNYEAQQDKSGLPNDRFSAERPEGSISTLTIQRTEQRDSAMYRCASSPPPASAYNEQFFGPGTRLTVL.

This chain links TRBV29-1 with TRBJ2-1. The germline gives CDR1 SQVTM, CDR2 ANQGSEA. The CDR3 extends over 14 amino acids. The CDR3 spells CSVEIDAGYNEQFF.

The V gene is TRBV12-3 or TRBV12-4, the J gene TRBJ2-2; TCRdb proposes TRBD2, but this gene call is untestable without DNA. The CDR3 sequence is 14 residues long. This chain's CDR3 is CASSLRDSGGELFF.

The rearrangement links TRBV18 to TRBJ1-1. The CDR3 is made up of 16 amino acids. Germline V gives CDR1 KGHSH, CDR2 LQKENI. CDR3 region: CASSILPKRQHTEAFF. Full variable domain (remainder filled in from reference TRBV18 and TRBJ1-1): NAGVMQNPRHLVRRRGQEARLRCSPMKGHSHVYWYRQLPEEGLKFMVYLQKENIIDESGMPKERFSAEFPKEGPSILRIQQVVRGDSAAYFCASSILPKRQHTEAFFGQGTRLTVV.

The J gene is TRBJ1-3, the V gene TRBV20-1; the TRBD1 assignment by TCRdb is unverifiable without DNA. Germline CDR1 DFQATT, CDR2 SNEGSKA (reference sequence). This CDR3 contains 13 residues. The chain's CDR3 is CSASPRLGDTIYF.

The chain employs TRBV3-1 and TRBJ1-1; checking the TCRdb D call of TRBD1 is not possible without DNA. CDR1 and CDR2 (germline): LGHDT, YNNKEL (reference sequence). The CDR3 is 13 amino acids. The CDR3 loop is CASSLFGQPEAFF.

The rearrangement uses TRBV2 and TRBJ2-7; there is no DNA to check the TCRdb D call of TRBD2. The CDR3 contains 12 residues. Germline V lookup: CDR1 SNHLY, CDR2 FYNNEI. The CDR3 here is CASTRGTYEQYF.

The chain couples TRBV15 to TRBJ2-3; TCRdb selects TRBD1, and the lack of DNA leaves this call unchecked. The CDR3 spans 15 residues. Germline CDR1 LNHNV, CDR2 YYDKDF (reference sequence). The CDR3 loop reads CATSPRGANTDTQYF.

The chain couples TRBV7-9 to TRBJ1-1; TCRdb's D gene call, TRBD1, goes unchecked for lack of DNA. The CDR3 is 15 residues long. CDR1 and CDR2 from the germline V gene are SEHNR and FQNEAQ (reference sequence). The CDR3 loop reads CASSLGPGGIGEAFF.

The gene calls are TRBV29-1 and TRBJ2-1; TCRdb's D gene call, TRBD1, goes unchecked for lack of DNA. The CDR3 has 12 residues. Germline CDR1 and CDR2: SQVTM and ANQGSEA. CDR3 loop: CSGGGAEHEQFF.

This chain links TRBV20-1 with TRBJ1-4. The CDR3 totals 14 residues. Looked up from germline, CDR1 is DFQATT and CDR2 is SNEGSKA (reference sequence). The CDR3 protein is CSAERRATNEKLFF.

The chain joins TRBV11-3 to TRBJ2-2; TCRdb selects TRBD2, and the lack of DNA leaves this call unchecked. Germline CDR1 SGHNT, CDR2 YENEEA. The CDR3 is made up of 16 amino acids. This chain's CDR3 is CASSPGASGSTGELFF. Full variable domain (rest looked up from reference TRBV11-3 and TRBJ2-2): EAGVVQSPRYKIIEKKQPVAFWCNPISGHNTLYWYLQNLGQGPELLIRYENEEAVDDSQLPKDRFSAERLKGVDSTLKIQPAELGDSAVYLCASSPGASGSTGELFFGEGSRLTVL.

The rearrangement links TRBV11-2 to TRBJ1-1; TCRdb names TRBD1, which stays unverified in the absence of DNA. Germline V gene data show CDR1 as SGHAT and CDR2 as FQNNGV. The CDR3 spans 16 residues. CDR3 loop: CASSLFLGDRGAEAFF.

The chain combines TRBV6-1 with TRBJ2-3; no DNA is available, so the TRBD1 call from TCRdb remains unchecked. The CDR3 loop spans 14 amino acids. CDR1 is MNHNS and CDR2 is SASEGT in the germline V gene. The CDR3 here is CATLLTGGTDTQYF.

The J gene is TRBJ1-2, the V gene TRBV6-2 or TRBV6-3; TCRdb's D call of TRBD1 is untestable without DNA. This CDR3 contains 14 residues. Germline assignment: CDR1 MNHEY and CDR2 SVGEGT. The CDR3 protein is CASSLLRDTGGYTF.